Listed below are T cell receptor beta chains from one sample, sequenced in a study of T cell repertoires in cytomegalovirus infection. TCRdb ran MiXCR on the reads and lists one entry per CDR3 protein. In the table there are 650,000 to 900,000 distinct CDR3 sequences, approximately 32% of which are singletons. No antigens are known for them. The sample here was cultured CD8+ T cells from PBMCs, taken from culture after CMV antigen stimulation. The receptors here all came from a human donor in good health (CMV status not recorded). Some clones in this sample may be carry-over from other donors' samples. CDR3s include the opening cysteine and the closing phenylalanine or tryptophan. D genes are given only for firm matches. The size field is filled for only some rows; it gives once, few, many or a size class.

D gene | clone size | J gene | V gene | CDR3 protein | CDR3 DNA
TRBD2 | few | TRBJ2-5 | TRBV28 | CASSSGLAGGPWSQYF | TGTGCCAGCAGTTCAGGACTAGCGGGGGGGCCTTGGAGCCAGTACTTC
NA | NA | TRBJ2-1 | TRBV19 | CASSIPRYNEQFF | TGTGCCAGTAGTATTCCCCGCTACAATGAGCAGTTCTTC
NA | many | TRBJ1-6 | TRBV7-2 | CASSQTRWGSPLHF | TGTGCCAGCAGCCAGACGAGGTGGGGTTCACCCCTCCACTTT
NA | NA | TRBJ2-5 | TRBV20-1 | CSGLGYTEETQYF | TGCAGTGGGCTGGGATACACCGAAGAGACCCAGTACTTC
NA | many | TRBJ1-4 | TRBV7-2 | CASSLAPGDEKLFF | TGTGCCAGCAGCTTAGCTCCGGGGGACGAAAAACTGTTTTTT
TRBD1 | NA | TRBJ1-5 | TRBV10-3 | CAISEYAGGDQPQHF | TGTGCCATCAGTGAGTATGCAGGGGGAGATCAGCCCCAGCATTTT
NA | NA | TRBJ2-2 | TRBV6-1 | CASSIRDSSTGELFF | TGTGCCAGCAGTATCCGGGACTCGAGCACCGGGGAGCTGTTTTTT
TRBD1 | NA | TRBJ1-1 | TRBV4-2 | CASSQRDREGDTEAFF | TGTGCCAGCAGCCAAAGGGACAGGGAAGGGGACACTGAAGCTTTCTTT
TRBD2 | NA | TRBJ2-1 | TRBV10-3 | CAIRKKGLAGTSTYNEQFF | TGTGCCATCAGGAAAAAAGGACTAGCGGGGACTTCCACCTACAATGAGCAGTTCTTC
TRBD1 | NA | TRBJ1-4 | TRBV24-1 | CATSQGALANEKLFF | TGTGCCACCAGCCAGGGGGCTCTGGCTAATGAAAAACTGTTTTTT
TRBD2 | few | TRBJ2-4 | TRBV7-6 | CASSLLRLGSGGAGTKNIQYF | TGTGCCAGCAGCTTACTCCGGTTGGGCAGCGGGGGGGCCGGGACCAAAAACATTCAGTACTTC
TRBD1 | few | TRBJ1-6 | TRBV6-6 | CASSYSSQGVFIHF | TGTGCCAGCAGTTACTCGAGCCAGGGGGTGTTTATCCACTTT
TRBD1 | few | TRBJ2-3 | TRBV29-1 | CSVLDGQGASDTQYF | TGCAGCGTCCTTGATGGACAGGGGGCATCAGATACGCAGTATTTT
TRBD1 | few | TRBJ1-6 | TRBV7-9 | CASSLDQGAKSPLHF | TGTGCCAGCAGCTTAGATCAGGGGGCAAAATCACCCCTCCACTTT
NA | few | TRBJ1-3 | TRBV15 | CATSRDRGLGNTIYF | TGTGCCACCAGCAGAGATCGAGGGCTCGGAAACACCATATATTTT
NA | many | TRBJ2-1 | TRBV7-7 | CASSLGLQVPNEQFF | TGTGCTAGCAGCCTGGGATTACAAGTACCCAATGAGCAGTTCTTC
NA | many | TRBJ2-6 | TRBV12-3/TRBV12-4 | CASSFPLKTSGANVLTF | TGTGCCAGCTCTTTCCCTCTAAAGACCTCTGGGGCCAACGTCCTGACTTTC
NA | NA | TRBJ2-7 | TRBV27 | CASSFLTQGRDEQYF | TGTGCCAGCAGTTTCCTTACCCAGGGAAGGGACGAGCAGTACTTC
NA | NA | TRBJ2-6 | TRBV9 | CASSVARSGRSSSGANVLTF | TGTGCCAGCAGCGTCGCTAGGAGTGGACGGTCAAGCTCTGGGGCCAACGTCCTGACTTTC
NA | NA | TRBJ2-1 | TRBV28 | CASSLTSGLYKQFF | TGTGCCAGCAGTTTAACCTCCGGGCTTTATAAGCAGTTCTTC
NA | NA | TRBJ2-3 | TRBV7-9 | CGGLYSTDTQYF | TGTGGGGGTCTCTATAGCACAGATACGCAGTATTTT
TRBD2 | NA | TRBJ2-1 | TRBV6-2/TRBV6-3 | CASSYWVAGGKYNEQFF | TGTGCCAGCAGTTACTGGGTTGCGGGGGGGAAATACAATGAGCAGTTCTTC
TRBD1 | NA | TRBJ1-2 | TRBV25-1 | CASSEYYSPWTGRNYGYTF | TGTGCCAGCAGTGAATATTATTCCCCTTGGACAGGGAGGAACTATGGCTACACCTTC
TRBD2 | few | TRBJ2-5 | TRBV4-2 | CASSQGAGLAGGRPYQETQYF | TGTGCCAGCAGCCAAGGGGCGGGACTAGCGGGGGGTCGCCCGTACCAAGAGACCCAGTACTTC
NA | NA | TRBJ1-3 | TRBV27 | CASSALSQVSGNTIYF | TGTGCCAGCAGTGCACTGTCTCAGGTCTCTGGAAACACCATATATTTT
NA | many | TRBJ2-1 | TRBV7-9 | CASSYLTGEQFF | TGTGCCAGCAGCTACCTAACCGGTGAGCAGTTCTTC
NA | NA | TRBJ2-1 | TRBV9 | CASSVEDDEQFF | TGTGCCAGCAGCGTAGAGGACGATGAGCAGTTCTTC
NA | NA | TRBJ2-2 | TRBV19 | CASIVTGSNTGELFF | TGTGCCAGTATCGTCACAGGATCGAACACCGGGGAGCTGTTTTTT
TRBD1 | few | TRBJ1-2 | TRBV7-9 | CASLDRGDYGYTF | TGTGCCAGCCTCGACAGGGGGGACTATGGCTACACCTTC
NA | NA | TRBJ1-2 | TRBV29-1 | CSVESPSRAPSNYGYTF | TGCAGCGTTGAATCTCCCAGCCGCGCACCGTCTAACTATGGCTACACCTTC
NA | many | TRBJ1-1 | TRBV4-1 | CASSQDGGLGLKAEAFF | TGCGCCAGCAGCCAAGATGGGGGGCTGGGGCTTAAAGCTGAAGCTTTCTTT
TRBD1 | few | TRBJ2-1 | TRBV7-6 | CASSYGTGGGDEQFF | TGTGCCAGCAGTTACGGGACAGGGGGTGGGGATGAGCAGTTCTTC
TRBD1 | NA | TRBJ1-4 | TRBV6-5 | CASSYSRGTEKLFF | TGTGCCAGCAGTTACTCCAGGGGGACTGAAAAACTGTTTTTT
NA | few | TRBJ2-1 | TRBV6-2/TRBV6-3 | CASSTGPGAYNEQFF | TGTGCCAGCAGCACCGGACCCGGGGCCTACAATGAGCAGTTCTTC
TRBD1 | NA | TRBJ2-1 | TRBV7-3 | CASSLTSTGGGYNEQFF | TGTGCCAGCAGCTTAACCTCGACAGGGGGTGGATACAATGAGCAGTTCTTC
NA | few | TRBJ1-2 | TRBV2 | CASSLRDIYGYTF | TGTGCCAGCAGTCTAAGGGACATCTATGGCTACACCTTC
NA | few | TRBJ2-7 | TRBV27 | CASSFGYSYEQYF | TGTGCCAGCAGTTTTGGGTACTCCTACGAGCAGTACTTC
NA | few | TRBJ2-1 | TRBV10-3 | CAISEKRADNSYNEQFF | TGTGCCATCAGTGAGAAAAGGGCGGACAACTCCTACAATGAGCAGTTCTTC
NA | NA | TRBJ1-3 | TRBV18 | CASSPPGGATGNTIYF | TGTGCCAGCTCACCACCGGGGGGAGCGACTGGAAACACCATATATTTT
NA | few | TRBJ1-2 | TRBV7-9 | CASSFRDVTNYGYTF | TGTGCCAGCAGCTTCCGGGACGTAACTAACTATGGCTACACCTTC
TRBD1 | NA | TRBJ1-1 | TRBV6-2/TRBV6-3 | CATSSGGFTTEAFF | TGTGCTACCTCTTCAGGGGGTTTTACCACTGAAGCTTTCTTT
NA | many | TRBJ2-5 | TRBV6-5 | CASSYSETQYF | TGTGCCAGCAGTTACTCGGAGACCCAGTACTTC
NA | few | TRBJ1-2 | TRBV7-9 | CASSFSDRTYGYTF | TGTGCCAGCAGCTTCTCCGACAGGACCTATGGCTACACCTTC
NA | many | TRBJ1-1 | TRBV7-8 | CASRDRDWNTEAFF | TGTGCCAGCAGGGATCGGGACTGGAACACTGAAGCTTTCTTT
NA | NA | TRBJ2-5 | TRBV4-1 | CASSQATWDSKEQETQYF | TGCGCCAGCAGCCAAGCCACCTGGGACTCAAAGGAACAAGAGACCCAGTACTTC
NA | NA | TRBJ1-1 | TRBV28 | CASSIVPGSSEAFF | TGTGCCAGCAGCATAGTACCAGGGTCTTCTGAAGCTTTCTTT
NA | NA | TRBJ2-1 | TRBV28 | CASTPGSRGPHRNEQFF | TGTGCCAGCACCCCCGGTTCGCGCGGGCCTCATCGGAATGAGCAGTTCTTC
NA | NA | TRBJ2-2 | TRBV3-1 | CASSQPTRASTGELFF | TGTGCCAGCAGCCAACCGACTAGGGCGAGCACCGGGGAGCTGTTTTTT
NA | few | TRBJ2-6 | TRBV7-6 | CASSLWGYGANVLTF | TGTGCCAGCAGCTTATGGGGGTATGGGGCCAACGTCCTGACTTTC
NA | NA | TRBJ2-2 | TRBV6-5 | CASSYGHNTGELFF | TGTGCCAGCAGTTACGGGCATAACACCGGGGAGCTGTTTTTT
TRBD2 | few | TRBJ2-6 | TRBV20-1 | CSARDHQRGGAGANVLTF | TGCAGTGCTAGAGATCATCAGCGGGGGGGGGCTGGGGCCAACGTCCTGACTTTC